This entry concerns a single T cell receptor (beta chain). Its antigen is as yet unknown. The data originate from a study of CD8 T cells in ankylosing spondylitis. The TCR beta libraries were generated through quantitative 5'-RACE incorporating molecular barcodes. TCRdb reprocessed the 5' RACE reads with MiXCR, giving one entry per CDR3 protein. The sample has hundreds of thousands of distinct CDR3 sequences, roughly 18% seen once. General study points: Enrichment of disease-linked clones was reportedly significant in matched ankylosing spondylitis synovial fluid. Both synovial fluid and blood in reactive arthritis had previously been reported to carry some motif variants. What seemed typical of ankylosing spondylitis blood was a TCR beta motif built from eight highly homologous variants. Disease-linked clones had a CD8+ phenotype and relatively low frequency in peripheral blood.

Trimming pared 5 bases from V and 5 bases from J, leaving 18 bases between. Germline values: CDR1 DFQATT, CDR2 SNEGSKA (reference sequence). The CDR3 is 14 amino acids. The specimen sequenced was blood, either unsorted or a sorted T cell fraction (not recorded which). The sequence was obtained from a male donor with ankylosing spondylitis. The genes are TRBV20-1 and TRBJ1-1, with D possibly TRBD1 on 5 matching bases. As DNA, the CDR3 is TGCAGTGCTTCCGGGACCCAAGTGGGAACTGAAGCTTTCTTT. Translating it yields CSASGTQVGTEAFF.